Shown below are 3 T cell receptor beta chains from a single sample sequenced in a study of T cell responses to AZD1222 COVID-19 vaccine. The method was immunoSEQ multiplex PCR; TCRdb's version includes in-frame clones alone and lacks a portion of them. The repertoire holds about 110,000 clones, with 94% as singletons. Sample: peripheral blood, taken 28 days after the second AZD1222 dose. The receptors were gathered from an adult who received the AZD1222 COVID-19 vaccine.

This chain uses TRBV3-1 (or the pseudogene TRBV3-2) with TRBJ2-3; no clear D. V was cut by 4 bases and J by 0 bases, with 8 bases left in between. CDR1 is LGHDT and CDR2 is YNNKEL in the germline V gene (reference sequence). This CDR3 is 14 amino acids long. The CDR3 DNA reads as TGTGCCAGCAGCCGAGGCTCTAGCACAGATACGCAGTATTTT. Protein product: CASSRGSSTDTQYF.

The chain couples TRBV28 to TRBJ1-5; no clear D. The CDR3 runs 14 residues. V was clipped by 5 bases and J by 5 bases, with 13 bases between them. Germline lookup yields CDR1 MDHEN and CDR2 SYDVKM. The CDR3 DNA is TGTGCCAGCAGTCCACCGGACCGATATCAGCCCCAGCATTTT. Its translation is CASSPPDRYQPQHF. Full variable domain (outside the CDR3, taken from reference TRBV28 and TRBJ1-5): DVKVTQSSRYLVKRTGEKVFLECVQDMDHENMFWYRQDPGLGLRLIYFSYDVKMKEKGDIPEGYSVSREKKERFSLILESASTNQTSMYLCASSPPDRYQPQHFGDGTRLSIL.

The chain carries TRBV19 and TRBJ2-7; TRBD1 aligns across 9 bases. V shed 9 bases, J shed 5 bases, and the junction held 14 bases outside the gene matches. This CDR3 spans 15 amino acids. The V gene's germline CDR1 is LNHDA and CDR2 SQIVND (reference sequence). This chain's CDR3 is CASAWGQGVRNEQYF. CDR3 DNA sequence: TGTGCCAGCGCCTGGGGACAGGGTGTGAGAAACGAGCAGTACTTC.